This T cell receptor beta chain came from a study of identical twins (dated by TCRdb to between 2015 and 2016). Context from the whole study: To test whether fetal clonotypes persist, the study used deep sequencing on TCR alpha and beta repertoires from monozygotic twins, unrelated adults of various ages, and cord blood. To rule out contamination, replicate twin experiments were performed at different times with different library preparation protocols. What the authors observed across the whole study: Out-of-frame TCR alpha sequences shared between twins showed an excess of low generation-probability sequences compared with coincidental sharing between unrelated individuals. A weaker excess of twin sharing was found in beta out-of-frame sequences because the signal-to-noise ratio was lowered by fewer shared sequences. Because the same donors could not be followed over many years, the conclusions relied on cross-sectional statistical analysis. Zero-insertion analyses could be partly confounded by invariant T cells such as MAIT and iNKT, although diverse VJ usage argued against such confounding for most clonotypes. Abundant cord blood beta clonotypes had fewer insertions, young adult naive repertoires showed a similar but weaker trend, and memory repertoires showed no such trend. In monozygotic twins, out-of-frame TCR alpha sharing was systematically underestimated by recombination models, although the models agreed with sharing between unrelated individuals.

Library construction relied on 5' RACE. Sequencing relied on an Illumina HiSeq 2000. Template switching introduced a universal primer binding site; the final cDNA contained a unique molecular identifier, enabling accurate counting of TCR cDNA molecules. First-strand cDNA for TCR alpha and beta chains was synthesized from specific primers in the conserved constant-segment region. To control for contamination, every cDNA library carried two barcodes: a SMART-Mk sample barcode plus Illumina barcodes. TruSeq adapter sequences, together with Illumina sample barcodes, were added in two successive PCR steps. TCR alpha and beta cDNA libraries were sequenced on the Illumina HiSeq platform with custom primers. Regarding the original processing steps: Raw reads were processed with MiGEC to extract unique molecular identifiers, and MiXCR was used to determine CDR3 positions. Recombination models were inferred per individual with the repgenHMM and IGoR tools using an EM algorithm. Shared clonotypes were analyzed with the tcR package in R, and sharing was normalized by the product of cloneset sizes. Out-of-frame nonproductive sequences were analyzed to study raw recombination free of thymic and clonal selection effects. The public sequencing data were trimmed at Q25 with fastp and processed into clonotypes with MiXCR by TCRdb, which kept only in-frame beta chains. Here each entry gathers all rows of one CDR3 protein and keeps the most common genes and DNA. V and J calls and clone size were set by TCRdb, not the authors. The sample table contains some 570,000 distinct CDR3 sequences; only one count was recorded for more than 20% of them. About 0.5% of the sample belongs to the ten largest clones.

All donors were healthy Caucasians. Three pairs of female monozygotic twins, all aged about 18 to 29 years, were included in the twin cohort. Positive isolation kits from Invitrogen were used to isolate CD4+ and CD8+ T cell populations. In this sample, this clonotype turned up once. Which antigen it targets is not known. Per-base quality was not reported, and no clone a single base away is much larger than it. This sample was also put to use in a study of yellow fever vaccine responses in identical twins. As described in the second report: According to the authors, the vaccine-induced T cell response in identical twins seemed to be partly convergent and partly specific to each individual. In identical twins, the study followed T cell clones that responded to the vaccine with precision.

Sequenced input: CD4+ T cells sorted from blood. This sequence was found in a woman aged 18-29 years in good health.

At the DNA level, the sequence is TGTGCCAGCAGCATCGCCGGGACTAGCTCCTACAATGAGCAGTTCTTC. Translated, this is CASSIAGTSSYNEQFF. In this chain, TRBV7-9 is recombined with TRBJ2-1, and TRBD2 aligns with 8 junction nucleotides. The CDR3 spans 16 residues, from the cysteine through the phenylalanine. Solely the CDR3 DNA is kept, with 48 bases framed from the first base. V is pruned by 5 bases and J by 0 bases, leaving 6 bases of the junction without a gene match. The germline V gene (reference sequence) provides CDR1 SEHNR and CDR2 FQNEAQ.